This TCR beta chain emerged from a study of OX40 agonist ivuxolimab in advanced cancers. About the investigation overall: Ivuxolimab was an agonistic, fully human IgG2 monoclonal antibody directed against OX40 (CD134), a costimulatory receptor. Intravenous ivuxolimab was administered to patients every 2 weeks at six dose levels: 0.01, 0.1, 0.3, 1.5, 3 and 10 mg/kg. The purpose of peripheral TCRbeta sequencing was to test whether ivuxolimab changed TCR sequence diversity and led to clonal T-cell expansion. Partial responses occurred in three dose-escalation patients, of whom one had hepatocellular carcinoma and two had cutaneous melanoma. In the dose-escalation cohort, 65% to 85% of patients were male, and the mean age was 60 years with a range of about 20 to 80. The paper covers the monotherapy dose-escalation part of the phase I ivuxolimab trial, which included N of about 51 patients. Among the roughly 50 dose-escalation patients, about 20 had hepatocellular carcinoma, about 15 melanoma, 9 renal cell carcinoma and 9 head and neck cancer. Patients were allowed to have had prior anti-PD-1, anti-PD-L1 or anti-CTLA-4 therapy, and 40% of the dose-escalation patients had been treated with checkpoint inhibitors.

Genomic DNA was isolated from the sorted cells so that the TCRbeta CDR3 region could be sequenced. TCRbeta CDR3 regions were sequenced using the immunoSEQ Assay. TCRdb obtained this table from immuneACCESS and retained in-frame rearrangements with V and J assigned. These tables miss some clones; where compared with another copy, unresolved V genes account for less than half of the shortfall, and the remainder is unexplained. For this sample the table gives 100,000 or so clones, of which approximately 91% were detected only once. Less than 0.2% of the sample rests with the top ten. Patients with a history of autoimmune disease or receiving systemic immunosuppression were excluded from the trial. Peripheral blood for TCR sequencing was collected from all dose cohorts at baseline, on cycle 4 day 1, and on cycle 7 day 1. Samples were obtained from an open-label, multicenter, first-in-human phase I dose-escalation trial of ivuxolimab. Adults with locally advanced or metastatic head and neck squamous cell, hepatocellular, melanoma or renal cell carcinoma were enrolled in the trial. Before TCR sequencing, CD4+ T cells and CD8+ T cells were sorted from peripheral blood as separate populations.

Results and caveats for the whole study, not just this receptor: On average, CD8+ T cells showed more expanded clones than CD4+ T cells after ivuxolimab. At doses of 0.1 to 3.0 mg/kg, clonal expansion of both CD4+ and CD8+ T cells in blood was seen between baseline and week 6. The antigen specificity of the peripheral T cells that underwent clonal expansion was not determined. Low levels of normalized T-cell clonal expansion were also shown by some nonresponding patients. In partial responders in the 0.1-3.0 mg/kg groups, normalized peripheral clonal expansion was found to be among the lowest, especially among CD8+ T cells.

From the cysteine up to the phenylalanine, the CDR3 has a length of 16 residues. Only the CDR3 DNA is retained, 48 bases long and in frame from the first base. At the junction V is shortened by 3 bases and J by 2 bases, with 15 bases in between. The germline V gene yields SNHLY for CDR1 and FYNNEI for CDR2. The sample holds a few counts of this clone. The antigen this receptor binds is unknown. The sample holds no much larger clone one base away, and base qualities are not on file. The receptor was derived from an adult with an advanced solid tumor such as melanoma, head and neck, liver or kidney cancer. This receptor chain uses TRBV2 and TRBJ2-3; a tentative D call is TRBD1 (5 bases match). The sample consisted of CD4+ or CD8+ T cells sorted from blood, taken in a trial of the OX40 agonist ivuxolimab. The CDR3 protein sequence reads: CASSEMDTRLTDTQYF. The DNA reads as follows: TGTGCCAGCAGTGAGATGGACACGAGACTCACAGATACGCAGTATTTT.